This T cell receptor beta chain comes out of a study of shared clonotypes between healthy human individuals. Overall study context: Three plates each covered CD4 naive and memory; CD8 naive two, CD8 memory one.

Several immunoSEQ plates held equal portions of the genomic DNA taken from each subset. Only in-frame clones appear in the TCRdb table, and some are missing; sequencing was by immunoSEQ multiplex PCR. Among 100,000 to 120,000 clones listed, 68% were seen once. CD8 memory merged CD45RO+ with CCR7-negative CD45RA+ TemRA cells. The CDR3 totals 13 residues. The germline V gene has CDR1 ENHRY and CDR2 SYGVKD. The V segment lost 10 bases and the J segment 0 bases; nucleotides outside the gene matches: 5. The sequenced material came from memory CD8+ T cells sorted from blood. The subset here: CD45RO+ cells pooled with CCR7-negative TemRA cells. V is TRBV10-3 and J is TRBJ1-1; TRBD1 matches at 7 bases. The TCR sequence derives from a woman under 40 in good health. For the CDR3, the DNA is TGTGCCAGCCAGGGACAGATGAACACTGAAGCTTTCTTT. Protein: CASQGQMNTEAFF.